The 27 T cell receptor beta chains given below trace back to one sample, sequenced in a study of T-cell memory formation after mild COVID-19. TCRdb re-analysed the 5' RACE reads in MiXCR, keeping a single row per CDR3 protein. The sample shows 290,000 or so distinct CDR3 sequences, roughly 21% of them seen only once. The sample taken for sequencing was PBMCs or a T cell subset sorted from them (not recorded which). The receptors shown here come from a young man who had mild COVID-19 (a few samples of this study predate the infection). Cell type and time point are not known.

There are many counts of this clonotype. The rearrangement joins TRBV6-6 to TRBJ2-1; tentatively, D is TRBD2 (7 bases). The germline gives CDR1 MNHNY, CDR2 SVGAGI (reference sequence). The CDR3 is 18 amino acids. Trimming pared 2 bases from V and 6 bases from J, leaving 23 bases between. The CDR3 sequence: CASSYRNARGPMSNEQFF. CDR3 nucleotide sequence: TGTGCCAGCAGTTACCGGAACGCGCGGGGGCCCATGAGCAATGAGCAGTTCTTC.

Only a few counts were recorded for this clonotype. This chain joins TRBV7-9 and TRBJ1-2; D possibly corresponds to TRBD1 (5 bases). V lost 5 bases and J 4 bases, leaving 11 bases between the germline ends. The germline V gene has CDR1 SEHNR and CDR2 FQNEAQ (reference sequence). The CDR3 runs to 13 residues. CDR3 protein: CASSQTEIYGYTF. The CDR3 coding sequence is TGTGCCAGCAGCCAGACAGAGATCTATGGCTACACCTTC.

Only a few counts were recorded for this clonotype. The gene calls are TRBV5-1 and TRBJ2-5; D possibly matches TRBD1 or TRBD2 (6 bases each). The CDR3 contains 16 residues. Between the trimmed V and J ends, which lost 4 bases and 4 bases, there was a span of 20 bases. Looked up from germline, CDR1 is SGHRS and CDR2 is YFSETQ. CDR3 nucleotides: TGCGCCAGCAGCCCTGGGGGGCTCGCCAGGCCAGAGACCCAGTACTTC. This gives the protein CASSPGGLARPETQYF.

There are many counts of this clonotype. This sequence joins TRBV30 and TRBJ1-2; unclear D gene. Trimming took off 0 bases at V and 0 bases at J, with 5 bases between the two ends. The CDR3 sequence is 13 residues long. Germline V gene lookup returns CDR1 GTSNPN and CDR2 SVGIG (reference sequence). CDR3 bases: TGTGCCTGGAGTGTGGAAGCTAACTATGGCTACACCTTC. It translates to CAWSVEANYGYTF.

The chain combines TRBV28 with TRBJ2-7, with D possibly TRBD1 on 6 matching bases. Trimming stripped 6 bases from V and 2 bases from J, with 11 bases between. The CDR3 extends over 13 amino acids. Germline V gene sequence: CDR1 MDHEN, CDR2 SYDVKM. The CDR3 reads CASRTGGTYEQYF. CDR3 nucleotide sequence: TGTGCCAGCAGGACAGGAGGTACCTACGAGCAGTACTTC.

This clonotype was detected many times. The V gene is TRBV7-2, the J gene TRBJ2-1, with D tentatively TRBD2 (5 bases). Trimming took 8 bases from V and 6 from J, leaving 20 bases between them. The V gene's germline CDR1 is SGHTA and CDR2 FQGNSA. This CDR3 comprises 15 residues. CDR3 DNA: TGTGCCAGCTACAAACGAGACTACCAAGGCAATGAGCAGTTCTTC. Translated: CASYKRDYQGNEQFF.

This clonotype was seen only a few times. This CDR3 reads CASSLRDTRPGLEQYV. CDR3 coding DNA: TGCGCCAGCAGCTTGAGGGACACCAGGCCCGGGCTCGAGCAGTACGTC. The J gene is TRBJ2-7, the V gene TRBV5-1; D perhaps matches TRBD1 (6 bases). Looked up from germline, CDR1 is SGHRS and CDR2 is YFSETQ. V lost 1 base and J 6 bases, leaving 20 bases between the germline ends. The CDR3 contains 16 residues.

This clonotype was detected only a few times. The V gene is TRBV27, the J gene TRBJ2-2; 7 nucleotides align to TRBD1. The CDR3 consists of 14 residues. The germline V gene has CDR1 MNHEY and CDR2 SMNVEV (reference sequence). Trimming cost V 4 bases and J 7 bases; bases outside gene matches: 6. The CDR3 DNA reads TGTGCCAGCAGTTCCGACAGGGCTAGCGGGGAGCTGTTTTTT. Translating it yields CASSSDRASGELFF.

The V gene is TRBV5-1, the J gene TRBJ1-5; D remains ambiguous. The CDR3 is made up of 15 amino acids. V shed 0 bases and J shed 3 bases, with 10 bases lying between them. CDR1 SGHRS and CDR2 YFSETQ come from the germline V gene. The CDR3 bases are TGCGCCAGCAGCTTGGCGGCGGGTGACAATCAGCCCCAGCATTTT. Translating gives CASSLAAGDNQPQHF.

The chain couples TRBV6-2 or TRBV6-3 to TRBJ1-5; D is unclear. Trimming stripped 8 bases from V and 1 base from J, with 18 bases between. Germline loops: CDR1 MNHEY, CDR2 SVGEGT. The CDR3 length is 16 residues. CDR3 region: CASCRFGSESNQPQHF. Here the CDR3 DNA reads TGTGCCAGCTGCCGGTTTGGCAGTGAGAGCAATCAGCCCCAGCATTTT.

In this sample, this clonotype turned up a few times. The rearrangement joins TRBV24-1 to TRBJ2-2; the D gene is possibly TRBD2 (5 bases). The CDR3 spans 16 residues. The germline V gene has CDR1 KGHDR and CDR2 SFDVKD. V was pared by 3 bases and J by 4 bases, with 14 bases between. CDR3 bases: TGTGCCACCAGTGATGTGGTTCGAGGGAGCACCGGGGAGCTGTTTTTT. It yields the protein CATSDVVRGSTGELFF.

The V call is TRBV4-2, the J call TRBJ1-3; no clear D. Deletions cut 0 bases from V and 6 bases from J, with 12 bases between. The CDR3 totals 15 residues. The germline gives CDR1 LGHNA, CDR2 YNFKEQ. CDR3 protein: CASSQDRGWENTIYF. The CDR3 nucleotides read TGTGCCAGCAGCCAAGACCGGGGTTGGGAAAACACCATATATTTT.

The rearrangement links TRBV30 to TRBJ1-5; maybe TRBD1 (5 bases). The germline CDR1 and CDR2 sequences are GTSNPN and SVGIG (reference sequence). CDR3 size: 14 residues. Deletions cut 0 bases from V and 6 bases from J, with 12 bases between. The CDR3 bases are TGTGCCTGGAGTGTAGGCCAGGGAAGTCAGCCCCAGCATTTT. This sequence encodes CAWSVGQGSQPQHF.

This clonotype was observed at least ten times. The chain recombines TRBV4-1 with TRBJ1-1; maybe TRBD1 (5 bases). V shed 4 bases and J shed 6 bases, with 12 bases lying between them. The germline gives CDR1 MGHRA, CDR2 YSYEKL. The CDR3 length is 13 residues. This CDR3 is CASSRRGVPEAFF. CDR3 nucleotide sequence: TGCGCCAGCAGCCGTCGGGGGGTTCCTGAAGCTTTCTTT.

DNA of the CDR3: TGCGCCAGCAGCTTGGGGACAGGATGGAACACTGAAGCTTTCTTT. It encodes CASSLGTGWNTEAFF. The rearrangement links TRBV5-1 to TRBJ1-1; TRBD1 matches 7 bases. Germline CDR1 SGHRS, CDR2 YFSETQ. The trim removed 0 bases at V and 1 base at J, leaving 3 bases unmatched. The CDR3 totals 15 residues.

The chain combines TRBV5-1 with TRBJ2-5; D possibly corresponds to TRBD2 (5 bases). The germline gives CDR1 SGHRS, CDR2 YFSETQ. V was cut by 6 bases and J by 0 bases, with 9 bases left in between. The CDR3 runs to 13 residues. The CDR3: CASNPGNQETQYF. Written as DNA, the CDR3 is TGCGCCAGCAACCCGGGAAACCAAGAGACCCAGTACTTC.

The J gene is TRBJ1-6, the V gene TRBV4-2; 7 bases are a match to TRBD1. The V gene end was trimmed by 0 bases and the J gene end by 0 bases; junction bases not matched to a gene: 8. This CDR3 is 19 amino acids long. The germline gives CDR1 LGHNA, CDR2 YNFKEQ. CDR3 loop: CASSQEIQAGGSYNSPLHF. The CDR3 bases are TGTGCCAGCAGCCAAGAAATTCAGGCAGGGGGCTCCTATAATTCACCCCTCCACTTT.

The chain is built from TRBV4-2 and TRBJ2-7, with D possibly being TRBD1 (6 bases). Germline-derived CDR1 and CDR2 are LGHNA and YNFKEQ. V was trimmed by 0 bases and J by 7 bases, leaving 13 bases between them. This CDR3 region has 14 residues. Here the CDR3 reads CASSQDERGREQYF. CDR3 DNA sequence: TGTGCCAGCAGCCAAGATGAGAGGGGGAGAGAGCAGTACTTC.

This clonotype was detected a few times. CDR3 residues: CASSWDVADTQYF. As DNA, the CDR3 is TGTGCCAGCAGCTGGGACGTGGCAGATACGCAGTATTTT. The chain joins TRBV5-6 to TRBJ2-3; either TRBD1 or TRBD2 may supply D (5 bases each). CDR3 length: 13 amino acids. The V gene lost 3 bases and the J gene lost 4 bases, with 9 bases spanning the gap. The germline V gene has CDR1 SGHDT and CDR2 YYEEEE.

This clonotype was recorded a few times. The J gene is TRBJ1-2, the V gene TRBV6-5, with 7 bases fitting TRBD1. Germline CDR1 reads MNHEY; CDR2 reads SVGAGI. The V gene end was trimmed by 5 bases and the J gene end by 4 bases; junction bases not matched to a gene: 10. CDR3 length: 15 amino acids. This CDR3 reads CASSEGQLFTYGYTF. For the CDR3, the DNA is TGTGCCAGCAGTGAGGGACAGCTCTTTACCTATGGCTACACCTTC.

This clonotype was observed a handful of times. The genes are TRBV4-3 and TRBJ2-3; no firm D call. Germline V lookup: CDR1 LGHNA, CDR2 YSLEER. V was clipped by 0 bases and J by 6 bases, with 13 bases between them. The CDR3 spans 15 residues. The CDR3 region is CASSQDWTPADTQYF. The CDR3 nucleotides are TGCGCCAGCAGCCAAGATTGGACCCCAGCGGATACGCAGTATTTT.

This clonotype has more than one count but fewer than ten. The genes are TRBV6-2 or TRBV6-3 and TRBJ2-7; 9 nucleotides align to TRBD2. CDR1 is MNHEY, CDR2 SVGEGT, per germline. CDR3 size: 15 residues. V dropped 0 bases and J dropped 4; count of bases not matched to a gene: 4. The DNA for the CDR3 is TGTGCCAGCAGTTACTCCGGACTAGCGTGGTACGAGCAGTACTTC. It yields the protein CASSYSGLAWYEQYF.

This clonotype was counted between two and nine times. V gene TRBV29-1 combines with J gene TRBJ2-2; the D gene is possibly TRBD2 (5 bases). CDR1 and CDR2 (germline): SQVTM, ANQGSEA. The CDR3 loop spans 13 amino acids. V dropped 1 base and J dropped 7 bases, with 10 bases sitting between them. CDR3 region: CSVEVVGGGELFF. The CDR3 coding sequence is TGCAGCGTTGAAGTCGTAGGAGGCGGGGAGCTGTTTTTT.

This clonotype was observed a few times. V and J are TRBV6-1 and TRBJ1-5, with a tentative D call TRBD1 (6 bases). V was cut by 3 bases and J by 7 bases, with 13 bases left in between. The CDR3 has 14 amino acids. CDR1 and CDR2 from the germline V gene are MNHNS and SASEGT. CDR3 loop: CASSDGDTAQPQHF. DNA of the CDR3: TGTGCCAGCAGTGACGGGGACACAGCGCAGCCCCAGCATTTT.

The CDR3 sequence: CASSGGANPDTQYF. CDR3 nucleotide sequence: TGTGCCTCAAGCGGGGGGGCGAACCCGGATACGCAGTATTTT. This sequence joins TRBV6-2 or TRBV6-3 and TRBJ2-3; 10 bases fit TRBD2. The CDR3 is made up of 14 amino acids. Unmatched junction bases numbered 11, after V lost 11 bases and J lost 6 bases. CDR1 is MNHEY, CDR2 SVGEGT, per germline.

This clonotype appeared a few times. The chain recombines TRBV28 with TRBJ2-1; D perhaps matches TRBD1 (6 bases). Germline lookup yields CDR1 MDHEN and CDR2 SYDVKM. The CDR3 consists of 11 residues. V gave up 6 bases and J gave up 11 bases, with 11 bases separating them. In DNA, the CDR3 is TGTGCCAGCAGCATACAGGGACAGCAGTTCTTC. Translating it yields CASSIQGQQFF.

The chain joins TRBV5-1 to TRBJ2-5, with D possibly TRBD1 on 6 matching bases. The CDR3 is 15 amino acids. Germline-derived CDR1 and CDR2 are SGHRS and YFSETQ. Between the trimmed V and J ends, which lost 4 bases and 3 bases, there was a span of 16 bases. Here the CDR3 DNA reads TGCGCCAGCAGCCCGATTGGGCGGACAGAAGAGACCCAGTACTTC. It codes for CASSPIGRTEETQYF.